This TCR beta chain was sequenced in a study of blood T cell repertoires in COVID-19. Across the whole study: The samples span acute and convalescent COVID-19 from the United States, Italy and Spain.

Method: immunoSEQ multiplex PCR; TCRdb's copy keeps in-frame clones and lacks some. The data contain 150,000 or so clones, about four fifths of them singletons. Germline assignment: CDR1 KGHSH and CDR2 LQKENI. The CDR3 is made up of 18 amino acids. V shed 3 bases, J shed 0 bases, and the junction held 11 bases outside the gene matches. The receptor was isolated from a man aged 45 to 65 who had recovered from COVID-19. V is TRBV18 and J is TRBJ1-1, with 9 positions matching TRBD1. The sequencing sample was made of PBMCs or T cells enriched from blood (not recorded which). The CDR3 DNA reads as TGTGCCAGCTCACCTAGAGGGACAGGGAGTCGGATGAACACTGAAGCTTTCTTT. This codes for CASSPRGTGSRMNTEAFF.